This TCR beta chain came from a study of glioma-infiltrating T cells after dendritic cell vaccination. Study-wide findings and caveats: Few patients contributed both blood and tumor specimens.

CDR1 and CDR2 from the germline V gene are MDHEN and SYDVKM. With 6 bases clipped from V and 2 bases from J, the junction kept 7 bases outside the gene matches. This CDR3 comprises 15 residues. Primers: 60 V beta forward and 13 J beta reverse. The data were produced by immunoSEQ multiplex PCR, yet TCRdb's version contains in-frame clones alone and is incomplete. The repertoire holds around 90,000 clones, with approximately 81% as singletons. This clone was counted a few times. No antigen is known for it. This receptor was taken from a human donor with glioblastoma. Here the sequenced sample was blood, taken before dendritic cell vaccination. V is TRBV28 and J is TRBJ1-5; TRBD1 matches 7 bases. CDR3 amino acids: CASSLRQGGNQPQHF. The CDR3 DNA follows: TGTGCCAGCAGCTTACGACAGGGTGGCAATCAGCCCCAGCATTTT. Complete variable domain (other parts from reference TRBV28 and TRBJ1-5): DVKVTQSSRYLVKRTGEKVFLECVQDMDHENMFWYRQDPGLGLRLIYFSYDVKMKEKGDIPEGYSVSREKKERFSLILESASTNQTSMYLCASSLRQGGNQPQHFGDGTRLSIL.